This TCR beta chain came from a study of cytomegalovirus exposure and HLA in healthy donors. The CDR3 loop spans 16 amino acids. V gave up 2 bases and J gave up 3 bases, with 16 bases separating them. CDR1 is MNHEY and CDR2 is SVGAGI in the germline V gene. Primers for the PCR totalled 60 Vbeta and 13 Jbeta. TCRdb's copy holds only in-frame clones and misses some; the assay was immunoSEQ multiplex PCR. This table holds about 120,000 clones, roughly four fifths found once. This TCR derives from a man aged 40-49 years in good health and CMV-seronegative. The gene calls are TRBV6-5 and TRBJ1-1, with unresolved D. Source material: PBMCs. CDR3 region: CASSYQTPTTYTEAFF. The CDR3 DNA reads TGTGCCAGCAGTTACCAAACTCCCACCACGTACACTGAAGCTTTCTTT.